This T cell receptor beta chain stems from a study of OX40 agonist ivuxolimab in advanced cancers. On the study more broadly: Allowance was made for prior anti-PD-1, anti-PD-L1 or anti-CTLA-4 therapy, and about 37% had some. Broader study findings: Researchers report that CD8+ T cells had, on average, more expanded clones than CD4+.

Produced via immunoSEQ multiplex PCR; TCRdb's table is partial and in-frame only. The sample gives around 63,000 clones, approximately 80% of which show up once; 5.5% is in the top ten. With respect to this clone: Antigen specificity is unknown.

Germline CDR1 reads SNHLY; CDR2 reads FYNNEI. The V gene lost 6 bases and the J gene lost 0 bases, with 3 bases spanning the gap. The CDR3 is 12 amino acids. The J gene is TRBJ1-3, the V gene TRBV2; D is ambiguous. Sample: CD4+ or CD8+ T cells sorted from blood, taken in a trial of the OX40 agonist ivuxolimab. This TCR was recovered from an adult with an advanced solid tumor such as melanoma, head and neck, liver or kidney cancer. The CDR3 region is CASRPSGNTIYF. CDR3 sequence (DNA): TGTGCCAGCAGACCCTCTGGAAACACCATATATTTT.